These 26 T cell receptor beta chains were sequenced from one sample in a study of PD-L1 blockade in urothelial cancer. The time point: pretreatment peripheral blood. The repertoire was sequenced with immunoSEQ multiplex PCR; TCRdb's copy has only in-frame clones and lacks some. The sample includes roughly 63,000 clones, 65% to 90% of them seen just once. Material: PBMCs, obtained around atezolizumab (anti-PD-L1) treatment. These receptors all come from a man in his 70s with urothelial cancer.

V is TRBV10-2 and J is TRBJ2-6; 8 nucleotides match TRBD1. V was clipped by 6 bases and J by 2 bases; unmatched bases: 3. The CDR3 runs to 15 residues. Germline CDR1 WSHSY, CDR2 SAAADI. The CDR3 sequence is CASRQTGAGANVLTF. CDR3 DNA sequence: TGCGCCAGCAGACAGACAGGGGCTGGGGCCAACGTCCTGACTTTC.

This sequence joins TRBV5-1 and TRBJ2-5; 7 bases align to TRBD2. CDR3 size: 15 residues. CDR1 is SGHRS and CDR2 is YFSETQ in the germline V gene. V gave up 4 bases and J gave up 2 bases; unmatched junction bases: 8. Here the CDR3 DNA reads TGCGCCAGCAGCAGAGACACGGGGGGACAAGAGACCCAGTACTTC. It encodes CASSRDTGGQETQYF.

CDR3 DNA sequence: TGTGCCAGCAGCCAACAGAACGAGCAGTACTTC. Translated, it gives CASSQQNEQYF. This chain connects TRBV14 to TRBJ2-7; D remains unclear. There are 11 residues in the CDR3. Germline CDR1 reads SGHDN; CDR2 reads FVKESK. V was trimmed by 2 bases and J by 5 bases, leaving 4 bases between them.

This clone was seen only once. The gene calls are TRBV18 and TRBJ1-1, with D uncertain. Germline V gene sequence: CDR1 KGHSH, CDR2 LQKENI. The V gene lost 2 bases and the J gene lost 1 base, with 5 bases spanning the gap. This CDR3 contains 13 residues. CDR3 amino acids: CASSPTTNTEAFF. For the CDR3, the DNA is TGTGCCAGCTCACCAACTACGAACACTGAAGCTTTCTTT. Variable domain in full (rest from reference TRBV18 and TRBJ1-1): NAGVMQNPRHLVRRRGQEARLRCSPMKGHSHVYWYRQLPEEGLKFMVYLQKENIIDESGMPKERFSAEFPKEGPSILRIQQVVRGDSAAYFCASSPTTNTEAFFGQGTRLTVV.

CDR3 sequence (DNA): TGTGCCAGCAGCGTAGATACCAGGTTGGAGACCCAGTACTTC. It codes for CASSVDTRLETQYF. The chain recombines TRBV9 with TRBJ2-5; D call uncertain. V lost 0 bases and J 5 bases, leaving 11 bases between the germline ends. CDR3 length: 14 residues. Germline loops: CDR1 SGDLS, CDR2 YYNGEE. The entire variable domain, with the rest obtained from reference TRBV9 and TRBJ2-5, is as follows: DSGVTQTPKHLITATGQRVTLRCSPRSGDLSVYWYQQSLDQGLQFLIQYYNGEERAKGNILERFSAQQFPDLHSELNLSSLELGDSALYFCASSVDTRLETQYFGPGTRLLVL.

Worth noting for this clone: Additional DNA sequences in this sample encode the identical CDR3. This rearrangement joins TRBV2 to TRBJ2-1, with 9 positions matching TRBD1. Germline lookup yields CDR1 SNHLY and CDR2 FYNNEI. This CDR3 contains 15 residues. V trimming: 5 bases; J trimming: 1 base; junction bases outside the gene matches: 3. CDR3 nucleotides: TGTGCCAGCAGTCCCGGGACAGGGTCCTACAATGAGCAGTTCTTC. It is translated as CASSPGTGSYNEQFF. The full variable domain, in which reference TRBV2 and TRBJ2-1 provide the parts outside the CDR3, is EPEVTQTPSHQVTQMGQEVILRCVPISNHLYFYWYRQILGQKVEFLVSFYNNEISEKSEIFDDQFSVERPDGSNFTLKIRSTKLEDSAMYFCASSPGTGSYNEQFFGPGTRLTVL.

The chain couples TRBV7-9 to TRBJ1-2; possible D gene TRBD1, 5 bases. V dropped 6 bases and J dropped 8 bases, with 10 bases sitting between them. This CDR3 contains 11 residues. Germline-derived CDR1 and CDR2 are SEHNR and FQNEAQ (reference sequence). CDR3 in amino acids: CASSGAWGYTF. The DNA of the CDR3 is TGTGCCAGCAGTGGGGCCTGGGGCTACACCTTC.

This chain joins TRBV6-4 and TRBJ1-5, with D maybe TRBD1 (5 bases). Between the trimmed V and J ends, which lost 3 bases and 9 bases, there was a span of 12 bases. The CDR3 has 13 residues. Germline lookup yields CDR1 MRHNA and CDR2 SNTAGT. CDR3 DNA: TGTGCCAGCAGTGAACAGTTCCAGGGGCCCCAGCATTTT. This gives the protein CASSEQFQGPQHF.

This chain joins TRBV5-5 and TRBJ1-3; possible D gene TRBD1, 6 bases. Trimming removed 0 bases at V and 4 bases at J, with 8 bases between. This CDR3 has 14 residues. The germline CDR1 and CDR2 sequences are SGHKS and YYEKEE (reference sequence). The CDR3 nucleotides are TGTGCCAGCAGCTTGGGCAGGGGCGGAAACACCATATATTTT. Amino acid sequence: CASSLGRGGNTIYF.

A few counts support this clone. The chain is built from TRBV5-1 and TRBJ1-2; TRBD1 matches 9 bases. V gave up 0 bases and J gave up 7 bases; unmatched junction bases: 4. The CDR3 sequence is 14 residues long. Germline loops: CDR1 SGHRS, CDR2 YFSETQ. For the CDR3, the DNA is TGCGCCAGCAGCTTGGTCGCGACAGGGGGTGGCTACACCTTC. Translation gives CASSLVATGGGYTF.

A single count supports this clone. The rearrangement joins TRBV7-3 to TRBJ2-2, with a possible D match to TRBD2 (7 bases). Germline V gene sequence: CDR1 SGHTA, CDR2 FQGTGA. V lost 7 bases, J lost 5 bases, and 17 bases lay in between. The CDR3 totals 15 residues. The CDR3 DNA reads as TGTGCCAGCAAACCGGGGGGCGCGGGGACCGGGGAGCTGTTTTTT. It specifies CASKPGGAGTGELFF.

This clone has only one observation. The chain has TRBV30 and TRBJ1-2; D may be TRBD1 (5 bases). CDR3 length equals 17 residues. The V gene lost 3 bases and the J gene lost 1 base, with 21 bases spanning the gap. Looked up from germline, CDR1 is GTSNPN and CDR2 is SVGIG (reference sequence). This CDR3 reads CAWRPRGGATLNYGYTF. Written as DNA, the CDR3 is TGTGCCTGGAGACCCCGGGGGGGAGCTACTCTTAACTATGGCTACACCTTC.

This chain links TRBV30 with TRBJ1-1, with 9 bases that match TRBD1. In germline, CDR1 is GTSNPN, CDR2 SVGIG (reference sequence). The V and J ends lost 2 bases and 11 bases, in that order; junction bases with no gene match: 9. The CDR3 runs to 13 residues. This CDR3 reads CAWSYGQGINAFF. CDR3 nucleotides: TGTGCCTGGAGTTACGGACAGGGGATTAACGCTTTCTTT.

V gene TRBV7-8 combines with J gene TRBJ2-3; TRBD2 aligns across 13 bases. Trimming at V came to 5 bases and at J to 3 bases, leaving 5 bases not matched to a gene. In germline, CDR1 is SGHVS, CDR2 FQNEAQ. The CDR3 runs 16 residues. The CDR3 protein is CASSPGTSGITDTQYF. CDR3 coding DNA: TGTGCCAGCAGCCCCGGGACTAGCGGGATTACAGATACGCAGTATTTT.

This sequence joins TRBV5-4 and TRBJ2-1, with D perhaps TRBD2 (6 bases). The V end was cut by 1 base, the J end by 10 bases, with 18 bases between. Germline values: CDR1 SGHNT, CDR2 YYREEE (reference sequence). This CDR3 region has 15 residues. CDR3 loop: CASSLPGDEADEQFF. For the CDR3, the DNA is TGTGCCAGCAGCTTGCCGGGAGATGAGGCCGACGAGCAGTTCTTC.

This chain's CDR3 is CASTYRDTYSYEQYF. The DNA of the CDR3 is TGTGCCAGCACCTATAGGGACACCTACTCCTACGAGCAGTACTTC. This chain links TRBV11-2 with TRBJ2-7, with D tentatively TRBD1 (6 bases). CDR3 length equals 15 residues. The germline V gene encodes CDR1 SGHAT and CDR2 FQNNGV. Trimming left V 7 bases short and J 0 bases short, with 16 bases between.

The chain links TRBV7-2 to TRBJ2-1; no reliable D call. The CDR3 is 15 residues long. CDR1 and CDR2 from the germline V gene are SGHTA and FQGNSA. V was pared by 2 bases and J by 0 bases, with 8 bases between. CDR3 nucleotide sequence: TGTGCCAGCAGCTTACAGGTGAGCTCCTACAATGAGCAGTTCTTC. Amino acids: CASSLQVSSYNEQFF.

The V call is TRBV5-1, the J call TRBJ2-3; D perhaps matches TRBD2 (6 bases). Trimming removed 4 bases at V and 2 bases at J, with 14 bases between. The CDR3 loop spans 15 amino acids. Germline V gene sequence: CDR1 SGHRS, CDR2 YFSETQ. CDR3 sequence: CASSAGLRNTDTQYF. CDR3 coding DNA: TGCGCCAGCAGCGCGGGACTCAGGAACACAGATACGCAGTATTTT.

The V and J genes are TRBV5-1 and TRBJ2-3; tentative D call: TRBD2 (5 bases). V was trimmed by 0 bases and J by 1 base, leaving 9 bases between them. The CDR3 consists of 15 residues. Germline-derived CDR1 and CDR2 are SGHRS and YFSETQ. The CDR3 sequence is CASSLGVARTDTQYF. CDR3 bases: TGCGCCAGCAGCTTGGGGGTAGCGCGCACAGATACGCAGTATTTT.

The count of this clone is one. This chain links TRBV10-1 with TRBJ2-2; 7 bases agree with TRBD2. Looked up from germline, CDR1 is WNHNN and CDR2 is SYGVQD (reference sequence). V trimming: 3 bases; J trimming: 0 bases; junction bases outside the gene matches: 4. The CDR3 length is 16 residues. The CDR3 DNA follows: TGCGCCAGCAGTGAAGAGCGGGAACCGAACACCGGGGAGCTGTTTTTT. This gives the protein CASSEEREPNTGELFF.

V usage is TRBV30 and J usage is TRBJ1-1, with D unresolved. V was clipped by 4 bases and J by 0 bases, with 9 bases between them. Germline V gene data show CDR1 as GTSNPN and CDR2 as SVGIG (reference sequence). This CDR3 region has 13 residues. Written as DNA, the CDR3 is TGTGCCTGGAACATGAGGGTGAACACTGAAGCTTTCTTT. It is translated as CAWNMRVNTEAFF.

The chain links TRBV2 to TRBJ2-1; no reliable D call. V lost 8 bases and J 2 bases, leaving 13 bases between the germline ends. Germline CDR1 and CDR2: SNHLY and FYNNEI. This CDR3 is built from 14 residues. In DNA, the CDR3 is TGTGCCAGCGAGACTGGAACCGCCTACAATGAGCAGTTCTTC. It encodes CASETGTAYNEQFF.

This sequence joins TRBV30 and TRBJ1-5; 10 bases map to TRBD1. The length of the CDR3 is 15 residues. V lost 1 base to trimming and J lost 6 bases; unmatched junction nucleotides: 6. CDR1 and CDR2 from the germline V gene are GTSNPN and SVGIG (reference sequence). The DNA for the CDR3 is TGTGCCTGGAGTGGTCCCGGACAGGGGGTTCAGCCCCAGCATTTT. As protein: CAWSGPGQGVQPQHF.

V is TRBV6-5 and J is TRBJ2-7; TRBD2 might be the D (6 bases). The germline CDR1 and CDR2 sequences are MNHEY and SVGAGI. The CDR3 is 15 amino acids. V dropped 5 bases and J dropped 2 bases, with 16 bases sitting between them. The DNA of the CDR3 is TGTGCCAGCAGTCCCACGGACTATGGGACCTACGAGCAGTACTTC. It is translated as CASSPTDYGTYEQYF.

CDR3 in DNA: TGCGCCAGCATTCCAGGACAGGGCGATGCCAAAAACATTCAGTACTTC. This sequence encodes CASIPGQGDAKNIQYF. The chain has TRBV23-1 and TRBJ2-4, with 8 bases identical to TRBD1. TRBV23-1 is designated an ORF whose function remains uncertain. The CDR3 loop spans 16 amino acids. Trimming at V came to 7 bases and at J to 1 base, leaving 9 bases not matched to a gene.

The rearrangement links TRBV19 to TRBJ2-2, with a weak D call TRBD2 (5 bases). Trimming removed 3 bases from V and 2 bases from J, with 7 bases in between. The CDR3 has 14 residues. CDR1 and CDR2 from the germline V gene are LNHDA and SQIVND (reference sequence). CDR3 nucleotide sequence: TGTGCCAGTAGTATTGCTAGCAACACCGGGGAGCTGTTTTTT. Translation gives CASSIASNTGELFF. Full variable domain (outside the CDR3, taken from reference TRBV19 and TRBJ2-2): DGGITQSPKYLFRKEGQNVTLSCEQNLNHDAMYWYRQDPGQGLRLIYYSQIVNDFQKGDIAEGYSVSREKKESFPLTVTSAQKNPTAFYLCASSIASNTGELFFGEGSRLTVL.